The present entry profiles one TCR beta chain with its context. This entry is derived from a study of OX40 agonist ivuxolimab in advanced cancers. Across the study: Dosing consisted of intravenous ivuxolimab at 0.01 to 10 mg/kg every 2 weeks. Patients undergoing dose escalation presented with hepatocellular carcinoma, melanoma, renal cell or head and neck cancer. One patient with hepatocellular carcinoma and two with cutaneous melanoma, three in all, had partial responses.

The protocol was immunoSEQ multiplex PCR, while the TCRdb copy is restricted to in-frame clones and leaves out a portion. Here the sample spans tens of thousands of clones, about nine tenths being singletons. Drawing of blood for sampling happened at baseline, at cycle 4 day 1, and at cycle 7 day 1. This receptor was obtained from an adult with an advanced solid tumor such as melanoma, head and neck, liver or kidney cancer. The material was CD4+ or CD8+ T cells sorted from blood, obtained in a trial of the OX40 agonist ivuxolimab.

CDR3 DNA sequence: TGTGCCAGCAGCCCGCACGGTCTCCGATCCTCCTACGAGCAGTACTTC. It translates to CASSPHGLRSSYEQYF. The rearrangement uses TRBV5-6 and TRBJ2-7; D unresolved. CDR1 is SGHDT and CDR2 is YYEEEE in the germline V gene. Between the trimmed V and J ends, which lost 4 bases and 0 bases, there was a span of 17 bases. The CDR3 has 16 residues.